This T cell receptor beta chain was identified in a study of T cell responses to AZD1222 COVID-19 vaccine. Study-wide points: Donors were mostly white British, more females; clonal diversity possibly underestimated.

The CDR3 consists of 11 residues. With 7 bases removed from V and 6 bases from J, the gap between germline ends came to 6 bases. The data were produced by immunoSEQ multiplex PCR, yet TCRdb's version contains in-frame clones alone and is incomplete. The sample has roughly 120,000 clones, roughly nine tenths seen once. A word on this clone: Its antigen is as yet unknown.

The sample here was peripheral blood, taken 28 days after the second AZD1222 dose. V usage is TRBV12-3 or TRBV12-4 and J usage is TRBJ2-2; D call uncertain. This TCR came from an adult who received the AZD1222 COVID-19 vaccine. CDR3 amino acids: CASTISGELFF. DNA for the CDR3: TGTGCCAGCACCATTTCCGGGGAGCTGTTTTTT.